This record looks at one TCR beta chain sequence and its context. This entry comes from a study of blood T cell repertoires in COVID-19. Germline CDR1 reads SGHRS; CDR2 reads YFSETQ. The CDR3 has 16 residues. Trimming stripped 0 bases from V and 2 bases from J, with 13 bases between. The table came from immunoSEQ multiplex PCR; TCRdb's copy has only in-frame clones and leaves some out. This table holds over 25,000 clones, roughly nine tenths found once. Material: peripheral blood. The receptor was isolated from a middle-aged man with active COVID-19. The chain has TRBV5-1 and TRBJ2-3, with TRBD1 as a possible D gene (6 bases). The CDR3 here is CASSLGTEGPTDTQYF. CDR3 in DNA: TGCGCCAGCAGCTTGGGGACAGAAGGACCCACAGATACGCAGTATTTT.